This TCR beta chain stems from a study of tumor and adjacent non-tumor tissue in lung cancer. CDR3 length equals 15 residues. Germline-derived CDR1 and CDR2 are DFQATT and SNEGSKA (reference sequence). TCRbeta libraries were built with three rounds of nested PCR, modified from ARM-PCR. Via MiXCR, TCRdb re-called the multiplex PCR reads, giving one row per CDR3 protein. The data show about 44,000 distinct CDR3 sequences, roughly two thirds seen once. A remark on this clonotype: What it binds is not known. A read error may produce the germline difference seen at one junction end.

No cell sorting was done before RNA was extracted from the tissue. The normal lung tissue was taken more than 3 cm from the tumor edge. Study-level results: Tumor repertoires had a smaller top 100 clone share than normal lung. Higher tumor TCR diversity was associated with shorter survival. TCR diversity was significantly greater in tumor than normal lung tissue.

The source material was distant non-tumor lung tissue. This TCR was recovered from a middle-aged woman with non-small cell lung cancer. This sequence joins TRBV20-1 and TRBJ2-1, with a tentative D call TRBD2 (5 bases). The CDR3 nucleotides are TGCGGTGCTAGTTCGTTAGCAGGTGGACTTAGTGAGCAGTTCTTC. Its translation is CGASSLAGGLSEQFF.